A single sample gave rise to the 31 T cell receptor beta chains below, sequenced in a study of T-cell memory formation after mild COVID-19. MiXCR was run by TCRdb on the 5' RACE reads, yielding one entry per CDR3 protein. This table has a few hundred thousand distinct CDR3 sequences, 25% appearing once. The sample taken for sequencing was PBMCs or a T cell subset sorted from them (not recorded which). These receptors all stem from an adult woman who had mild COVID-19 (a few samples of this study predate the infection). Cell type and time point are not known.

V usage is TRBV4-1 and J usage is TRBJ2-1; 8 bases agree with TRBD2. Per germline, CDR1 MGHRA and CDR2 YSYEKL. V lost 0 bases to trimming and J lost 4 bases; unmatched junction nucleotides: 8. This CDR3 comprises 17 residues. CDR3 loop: CASSQDVDSGAYNEQFF. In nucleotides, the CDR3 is TGCGCCAGCAGCCAAGATGTTGATAGCGGGGCTTACAATGAGCAGTTCTTC.

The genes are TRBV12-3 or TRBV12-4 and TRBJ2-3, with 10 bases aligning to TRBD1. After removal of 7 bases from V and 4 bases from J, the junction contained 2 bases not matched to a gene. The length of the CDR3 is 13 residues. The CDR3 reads CASIDRGPDTQYF. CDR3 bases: TGTGCCAGCATCGACAGGGGGCCAGATACGCAGTATTTT.

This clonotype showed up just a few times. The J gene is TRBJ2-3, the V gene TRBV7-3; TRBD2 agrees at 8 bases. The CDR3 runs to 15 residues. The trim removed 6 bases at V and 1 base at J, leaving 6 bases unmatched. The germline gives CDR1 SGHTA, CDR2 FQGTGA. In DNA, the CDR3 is TGTGCCAGCAGGCTTAGCGGGATCGGCACAGATACGCAGTATTTT. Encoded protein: CASRLSGIGTDTQYF. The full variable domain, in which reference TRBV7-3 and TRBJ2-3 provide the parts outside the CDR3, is GAGVSQTPSNKVTEKGKYVELRCDPISGHTALYWYRQSLGQGPEFLIYFQGTGAADDSGLPNDRFFAVRPEGSVSTLKIQRTERGDSAVYLCASRLSGIGTDTQYFGPGTRLTVL.

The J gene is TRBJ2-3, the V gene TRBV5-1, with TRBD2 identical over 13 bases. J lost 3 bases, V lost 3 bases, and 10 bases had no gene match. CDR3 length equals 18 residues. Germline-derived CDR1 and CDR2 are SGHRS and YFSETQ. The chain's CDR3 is CASSYPTGTSGVTDTQYF. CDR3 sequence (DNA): TGCGCCAGCAGCTACCCAACGGGGACTAGCGGGGTAACAGATACGCAGTATTTT.

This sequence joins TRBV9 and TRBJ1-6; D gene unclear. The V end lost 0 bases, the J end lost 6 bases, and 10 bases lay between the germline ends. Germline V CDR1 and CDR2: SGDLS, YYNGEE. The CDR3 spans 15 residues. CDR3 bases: TGTGCCAGCAGCGTAGGGGCGGGTGGTAATTCACCCCTCCACTTT. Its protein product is CASSVGAGGNSPLHF.

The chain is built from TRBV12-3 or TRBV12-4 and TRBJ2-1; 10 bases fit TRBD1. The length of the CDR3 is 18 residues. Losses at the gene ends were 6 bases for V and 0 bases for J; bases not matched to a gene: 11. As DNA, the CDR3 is TGTGCCAGCAGGAACCGGGACAGGGGCAAGAGCTCCTACAATGAGCAGTTCTTC. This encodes CASRNRDRGKSSYNEQFF.

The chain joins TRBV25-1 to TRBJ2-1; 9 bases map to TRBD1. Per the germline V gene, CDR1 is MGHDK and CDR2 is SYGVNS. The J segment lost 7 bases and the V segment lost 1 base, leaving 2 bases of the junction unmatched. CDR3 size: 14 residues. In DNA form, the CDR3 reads TGTGCCAGCAGTGAATTGGGGACAGGGAATGAGCAGTTCTTC. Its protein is CASSELGTGNEQFF.

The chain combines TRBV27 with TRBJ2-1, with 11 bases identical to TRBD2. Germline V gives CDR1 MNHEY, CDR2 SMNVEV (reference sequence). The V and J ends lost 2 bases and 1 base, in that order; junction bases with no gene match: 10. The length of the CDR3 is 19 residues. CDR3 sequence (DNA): TGTGCCAGCAGTTTAAGTCCTCTTCTAGCGGGAGGATCCTACAATGAGCAGTTCTTC. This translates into CASSLSPLLAGGSYNEQFF.

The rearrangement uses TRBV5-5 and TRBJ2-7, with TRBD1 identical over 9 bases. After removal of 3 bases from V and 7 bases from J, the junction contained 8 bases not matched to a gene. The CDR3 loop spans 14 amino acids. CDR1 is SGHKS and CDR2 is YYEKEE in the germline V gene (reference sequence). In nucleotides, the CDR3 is TGTGCCAGCAGCTCTTTTACAGGGGGCAGGGAGCAGTACTTC. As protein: CASSSFTGGREQYF.

The CDR3 loop reads CASSLRLAGLNEQFF. DNA for the CDR3: TGTGCCAGCAGCTTAAGACTAGCGGGCCTCAATGAGCAGTTCTTC. The chain is built from TRBV13 and TRBJ2-1; 10 bases agree with TRBD2. V dropped 2 bases and J dropped 6; count of bases not matched to a gene: 4. The CDR3 runs 15 residues. Germline V gene lookup returns CDR1 PRHDT and CDR2 FYEKMQ (reference sequence).

The CDR3 region is CASLGTVHGYTF. DNA for the CDR3: TGTGCCAGCTTGGGGACAGTGCATGGCTACACCTTC. V usage is TRBV9 and J usage is TRBJ1-2, with 7 bases matching TRBD1. CDR3 length equals 12 residues. Losses at the gene ends were 7 bases for V and 6 bases for J; bases not matched to a gene: 6. Per the germline V gene, CDR1 is SGDLS and CDR2 is YYNGEE. Full variable domain (remainder filled in from reference TRBV9 and TRBJ1-2): DSGVTQTPKHLITATGQRVTLRCSPRSGDLSVYWYQQSLDQGLQFLIQYYNGEERAKGNILERFSAQQFPDLHSELNLSSLELGDSALYFCASLGTVHGYTFGSGTRLTVV.

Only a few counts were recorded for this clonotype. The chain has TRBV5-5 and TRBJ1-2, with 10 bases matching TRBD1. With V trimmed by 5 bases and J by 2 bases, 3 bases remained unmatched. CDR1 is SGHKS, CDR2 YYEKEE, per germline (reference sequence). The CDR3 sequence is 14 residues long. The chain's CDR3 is CASRRQGANYGYTF. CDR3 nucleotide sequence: TGTGCCAGCAGGCGACAGGGGGCCAACTATGGCTACACCTTC.

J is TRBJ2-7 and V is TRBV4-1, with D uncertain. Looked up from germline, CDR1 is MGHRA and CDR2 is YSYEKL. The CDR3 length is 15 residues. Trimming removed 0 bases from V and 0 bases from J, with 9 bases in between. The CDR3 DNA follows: TGCGCCAGCAGCCAAGAGCAGGCTAGCTCCTACGAGCAGTACTTC. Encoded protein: CASSQEQASSYEQYF.

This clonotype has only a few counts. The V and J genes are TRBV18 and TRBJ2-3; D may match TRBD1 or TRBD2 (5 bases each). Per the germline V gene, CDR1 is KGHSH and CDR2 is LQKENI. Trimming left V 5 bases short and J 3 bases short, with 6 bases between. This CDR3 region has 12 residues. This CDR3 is CASSGGTDTQYF. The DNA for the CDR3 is TGTGCCAGCTCAGGGGGAACAGATACGCAGTATTTT.

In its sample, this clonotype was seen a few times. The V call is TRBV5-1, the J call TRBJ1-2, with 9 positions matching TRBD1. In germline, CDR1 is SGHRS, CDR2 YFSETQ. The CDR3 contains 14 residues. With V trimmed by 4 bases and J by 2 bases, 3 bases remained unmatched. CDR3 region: CASSKGQGNYGYTF. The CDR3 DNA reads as TGCGCCAGCAGCAAGGGACAGGGCAACTATGGCTACACCTTC.

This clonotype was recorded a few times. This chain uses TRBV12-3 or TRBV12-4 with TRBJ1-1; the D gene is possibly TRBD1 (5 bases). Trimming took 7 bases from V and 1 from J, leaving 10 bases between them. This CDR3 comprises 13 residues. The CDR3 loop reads CASKLGQNTEAFF. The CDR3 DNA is TGTGCCAGCAAGCTCGGACAGAACACTGAAGCTTTCTTT.

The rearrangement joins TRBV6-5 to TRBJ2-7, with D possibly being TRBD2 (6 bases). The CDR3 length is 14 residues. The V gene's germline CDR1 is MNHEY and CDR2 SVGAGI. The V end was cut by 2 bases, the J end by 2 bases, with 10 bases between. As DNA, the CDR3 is TGTGCCAGCAGTTACACGACGGGAGCCTACGAGCAGTACTTC. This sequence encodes CASSYTTGAYEQYF.

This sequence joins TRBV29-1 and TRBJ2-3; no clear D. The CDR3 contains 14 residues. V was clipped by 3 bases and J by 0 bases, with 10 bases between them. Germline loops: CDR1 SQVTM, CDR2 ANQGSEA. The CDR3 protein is CSVDYGSSTDTQYF. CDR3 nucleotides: TGCAGCGTTGACTATGGGTCTAGCACAGATACGCAGTATTTT.

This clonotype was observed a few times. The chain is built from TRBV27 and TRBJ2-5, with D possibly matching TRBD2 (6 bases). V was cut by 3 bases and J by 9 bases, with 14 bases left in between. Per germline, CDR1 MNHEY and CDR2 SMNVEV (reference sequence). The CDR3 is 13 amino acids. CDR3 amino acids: CASSLFDRGAQYF. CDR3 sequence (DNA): TGTGCCAGCAGTTTGTTCGACCGCGGGGCCCAGTACTTC.

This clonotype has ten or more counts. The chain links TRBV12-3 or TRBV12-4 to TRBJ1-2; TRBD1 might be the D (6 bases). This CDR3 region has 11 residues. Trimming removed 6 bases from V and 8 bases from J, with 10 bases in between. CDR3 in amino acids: CASSLGGGYTF. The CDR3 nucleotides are TGTGCCAGCAGCTTGGGGGGCGGCTACACCTTC.

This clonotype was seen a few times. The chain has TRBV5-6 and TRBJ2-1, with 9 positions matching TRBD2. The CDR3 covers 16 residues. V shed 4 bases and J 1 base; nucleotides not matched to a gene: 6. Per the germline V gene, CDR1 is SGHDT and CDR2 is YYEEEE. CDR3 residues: CASSEVAGESYNEQFF. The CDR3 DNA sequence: TGTGCCAGCAGCGAAGTAGCGGGAGAGTCCTACAATGAGCAGTTCTTC.

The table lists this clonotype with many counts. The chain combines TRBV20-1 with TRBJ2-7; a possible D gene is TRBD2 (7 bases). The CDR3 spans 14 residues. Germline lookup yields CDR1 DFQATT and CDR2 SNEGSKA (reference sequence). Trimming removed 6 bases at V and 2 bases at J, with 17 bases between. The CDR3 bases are TGCAGTGCCGAGCCTGGGGGGGGCGCCTACGAGCAGTACTTC. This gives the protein CSAEPGGGAYEQYF.

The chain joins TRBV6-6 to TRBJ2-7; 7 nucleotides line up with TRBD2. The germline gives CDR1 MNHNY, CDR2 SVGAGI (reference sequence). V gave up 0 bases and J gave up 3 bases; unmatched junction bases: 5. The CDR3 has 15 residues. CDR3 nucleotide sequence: TGTGCCAGCAGTTACTCTGGGGAGGGACGCTACGAGCAGTACTTC. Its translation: CASSYSGEGRYEQYF.

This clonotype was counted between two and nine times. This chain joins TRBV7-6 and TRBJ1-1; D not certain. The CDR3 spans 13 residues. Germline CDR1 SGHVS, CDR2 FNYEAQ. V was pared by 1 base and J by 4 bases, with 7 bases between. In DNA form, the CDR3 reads TGTGCCAGCAGCTTAGATGGTGTCACTGAAGCTTTCTTT. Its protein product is CASSLDGVTEAFF.

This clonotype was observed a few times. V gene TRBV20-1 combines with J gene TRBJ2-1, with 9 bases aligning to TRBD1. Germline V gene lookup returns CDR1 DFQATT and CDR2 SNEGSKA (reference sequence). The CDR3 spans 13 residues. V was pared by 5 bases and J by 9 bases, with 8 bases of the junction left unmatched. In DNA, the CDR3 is TGCAGTGCTGACGGACAGGGGATCGGTGAGCAGTTCTTC. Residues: CSADGQGIGEQFF.

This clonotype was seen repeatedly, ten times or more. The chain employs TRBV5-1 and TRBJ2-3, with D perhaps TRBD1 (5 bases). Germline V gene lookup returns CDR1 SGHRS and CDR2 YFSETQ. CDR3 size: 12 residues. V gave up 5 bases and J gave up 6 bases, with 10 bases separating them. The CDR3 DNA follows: TGCGCCAGCAGGGACACGGTGGATACGCAGTATTTT. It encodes CASRDTVDTQYF.

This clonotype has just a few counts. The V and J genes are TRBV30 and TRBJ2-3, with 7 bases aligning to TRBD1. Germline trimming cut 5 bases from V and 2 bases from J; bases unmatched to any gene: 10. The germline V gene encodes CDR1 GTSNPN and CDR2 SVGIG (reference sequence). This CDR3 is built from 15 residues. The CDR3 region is CAWGLGDRDTDTQYF. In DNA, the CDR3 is TGTGCCTGGGGCTTAGGAGACAGGGACACAGATACGCAGTATTTT.

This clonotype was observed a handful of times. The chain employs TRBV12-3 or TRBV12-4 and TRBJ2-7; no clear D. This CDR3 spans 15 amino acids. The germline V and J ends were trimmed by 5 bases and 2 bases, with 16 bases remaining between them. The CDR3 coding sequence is TGTGCCAGCAGTACCCCCAGGTTATTAGCCTACGAGCAGTACTTC. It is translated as CASSTPRLLAYEQYF.

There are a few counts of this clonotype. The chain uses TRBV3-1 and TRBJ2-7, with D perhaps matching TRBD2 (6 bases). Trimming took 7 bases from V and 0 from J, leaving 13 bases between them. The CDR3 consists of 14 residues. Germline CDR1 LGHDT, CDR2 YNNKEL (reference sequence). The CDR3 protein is CASTHTSLSYEQYF. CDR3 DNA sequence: TGTGCCAGCACCCACACTAGCCTCTCCTACGAGCAGTACTTC.

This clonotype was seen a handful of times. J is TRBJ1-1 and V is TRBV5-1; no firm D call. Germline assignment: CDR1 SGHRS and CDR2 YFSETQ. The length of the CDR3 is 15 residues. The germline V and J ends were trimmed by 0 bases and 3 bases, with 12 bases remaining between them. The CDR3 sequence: CASSLELGVDTEAFF. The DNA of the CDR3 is TGCGCCAGCAGCTTGGAATTAGGAGTGGACACTGAAGCTTTCTTT.

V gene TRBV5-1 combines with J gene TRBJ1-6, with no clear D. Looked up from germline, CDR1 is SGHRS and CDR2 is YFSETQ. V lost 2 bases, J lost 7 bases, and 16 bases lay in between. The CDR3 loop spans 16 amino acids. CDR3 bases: TGCGCCAGCAGCTTAGGGAGGGATTTCCCGAATTCACCCCTCCACTTT. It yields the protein CASSLGRDFPNSPLHF.